Listed here are 22 T cell receptor beta chains from one sample, sequenced in a study of blood T cells in healthy people across ages. The authors ran a second PCR of 7 to 11 cycles using a sample-barcoded 5' primer and a J-beta primer mix. TCRdb reanalysed the 5' RACE reads using MiXCR and keeps one entry per CDR3 protein. Of about 1.4 million distinct CDR3 sequences listed, approximately 60% are singletons. Specimen: blood. These receptor sequences come from a man younger than 35 in good health.

DNA for the CDR3: TGCGCCAGCAGCCACCCAACTAGCGGGGGGGCGGAAGAGCAGTTCTTC. It is translated as CASSHPTSGGAEEQFF. This chain joins TRBV4-3 and TRBJ2-1; 13 bases map to TRBD2. CDR1 is LGHNA and CDR2 is YSLEER in the germline V gene. This CDR3 spans 16 amino acids. The junction had 9 bases not matched to a gene; V was cut back by 3 bases and J by 10 bases.

The genes are TRBV5-1 and TRBJ2-5; 7 positions match TRBD1. The DNA end favors TRBJ2-7, so the J call may be wrong. The CDR3 loop spans 15 amino acids. In germline, CDR1 is SGHRS, CDR2 YFSETQ. CDR3 sequence: CASSLRQGSSDEQYF. In DNA form, the CDR3 reads TGCGCCAGCAGCCTCCGACAGGGAAGCAGCGACGAGCAGTACTTC.

Comment on this clonotype: The conserved closing phenylalanine or tryptophan is absent in this CDR3, likely reflecting a read error. The chain couples TRBV29-1 to TRBJ2-1; D not resolved. V was trimmed by 3 bases and J by 5 bases, leaving 11 bases between them. Looked up from germline, CDR1 is SQVTM and CDR2 is ANQGSEA. The CDR3 has 13 amino acids. CDR3 sequence reads: CSVDHTQDNEQFL. DNA of the CDR3: TGCAGCGTTGACCACACACAAGACAATGAGCAGTTCTTG.

This chain connects TRBV15 to TRBJ2-7, with TRBD1 as a possible D gene (6 bases). The V end was cut by 4 bases, the J end by 1 base, with 11 bases between. CDR1 LNHNV and CDR2 YYDKDF come from the germline V gene (reference sequence). This CDR3 has 14 residues. This CDR3 reads CATSKTGTSYEQYF. The CDR3 DNA follows: TGTGCCACCAGCAAGACAGGTACTTCCTACGAGCAGTACTTC.

The V gene is TRBV3-1, the J gene TRBJ2-7; possible D gene TRBD2, 6 bases. The CDR3 is 15 amino acids. V was clipped by 8 bases and J by 1 base, with 18 bases between them. From germline, CDR1 is LGHDT and CDR2 YNNKEL (reference sequence). The CDR3 sequence: CASALLSGPSYEQYF. The CDR3 coding sequence is TGTGCCAGCGCACTTTTGAGCGGGCCATCCTACGAGCAGTACTTC.

The V and J genes are TRBV15 and TRBJ2-7, with a weak D call TRBD1 (6 bases). Germline CDR1 LNHNV, CDR2 YYDKDF (reference sequence). The CDR3 length is 15 residues. V lost 0 bases and J lost 4, with 13 bases in between. This CDR3 reads CATSRDRGLQYEQYF. CDR3 sequence (DNA): TGTGCCACCAGCAGAGACAGGGGCCTCCAGTACGAGCAGTACTTC.

The chain uses TRBV7-2 and TRBJ2-7; D is perhaps TRBD2 (5 bases). CDR3 length equals 15 residues. Trimming took off 5 bases at V and 6 bases at J, with 20 bases between the two ends. Germline values: CDR1 SGHTA, CDR2 FQGNSA. The CDR3 nucleotides are TGTGCCAGCAGCCGCGATTCCACTAGTAAAGGCGAGCAGTACTTC. Its translation: CASSRDSTSKGEQYF. The full variable domain, in which reference TRBV7-2 and TRBJ2-7 provide the parts outside the CDR3, is GAGVSQSPSNKVTEKGKDVELRCDPISGHTALYWYRQSLGQGLEFLIYFQGNSAPDKSGLPSDRFSAERTGGSVSTLTIQRTQQEDSAVYLCASSRDSTSKGEQYFGPGTRLTVT.

This clonotype has only a few counts. The chain employs TRBV6-4 and TRBJ1-1; 7 nucleotides line up with TRBD1. Germline V CDR1 and CDR2: MRHNA, SNTAGT. V lost 6 bases, J lost 4 bases, and 5 bases stayed unmatched. The CDR3 extends over 13 amino acids. The CDR3 DNA sequence: TGTGCCAGCAGCACAGGGGATTTCACTGAAGCTTTCTTT. Protein sequence: CASSTGDFTEAFF.

A few counts support this clonotype. The chain links TRBV7-6 to TRBJ2-7; a possible D gene is TRBD1 (6 bases). CDR3 length equals 15 residues. V shed 5 bases and J shed 2 bases, with 16 bases lying between them. Per germline, CDR1 SGHVS and CDR2 FNYEAQ. The CDR3 reads CASSLIRDITYEQYF. CDR3 sequence (DNA): TGTGCCAGCAGCCTCATACGGGACATAACCTACGAGCAGTACTTC.

This sequence joins TRBV5-1 and TRBJ2-5; 10 bases match TRBD1. The CDR3 length is 17 residues. Per germline, CDR1 SGHRS and CDR2 YFSETQ. V lost 0 bases, J lost 4 bases, and 9 bases stayed unmatched. Here the CDR3 reads CASSLALVTGGIETQYF. CDR3 DNA: TGCGCCAGCAGCTTGGCCCTAGTGACAGGGGGCATAGAGACCCAGTACTTC. Complete variable domain (other parts from reference TRBV5-1 and TRBJ2-5): KAGVTQTPRYLIKTRGQQVTLSCSPISGHRSVSWYQQTPGQGLQFLFEYFSETQRNKGNFPGRFSGRQFSNSRSEMNVSTLELGDSALYLCASSLALVTGGIETQYFGPGTRLLVL.

The sample holds a few counts of this clonotype. This sequence joins TRBV4-1 and TRBJ2-7; D is ambiguous. Per germline, CDR1 MGHRA and CDR2 YSYEKL. CDR3 size: 15 residues. The ends were cut back, 0 bases at V and 3 bases at J, with 12 bases in the middle. The CDR3 loop reads CASSQDSWVRYEQYF. The CDR3 bases are TGCGCCAGCAGCCAAGATAGTTGGGTTCGCTACGAGCAGTACTTC.

This chain links TRBV6-1 with TRBJ2-7; 9 bases line up with TRBD1. J gave up 3 bases and V 0 bases, and 3 bases lay outside the gene matches. The CDR3 runs 15 residues. Per germline, CDR1 MNHNS and CDR2 SASEGT. CDR3 DNA sequence: TGTGCCAGCAGTGAAGCTGGGACAGGGTTCTACGAGCAGTACTTC. It is translated as CASSEAGTGFYEQYF.

This clonotype was counted between two and nine times. The V and J genes are TRBV2 and TRBJ2-5; weak D call: TRBD1 (6 bases). Trimming took 10 bases from V and 2 from J, leaving 17 bases between them. Germline CDR1 SNHLY, CDR2 FYNNEI. The CDR3 is made up of 14 amino acids. This CDR3 is CATIARGKQETQYF. As DNA, the CDR3 is TGTGCCACCATCGCGAGGGGGAAACAAGAGACCCAGTACTTC.

The chain is built from TRBV6-5 and TRBJ2-7; 10 bases match TRBD2. The CDR3 loop spans 15 amino acids. V shed 0 bases and J 3 bases; nucleotides not matched to a gene: 2. The germline CDR1 and CDR2 sequences are MNHEY and SVGAGI. The CDR3 reads CASSYSTSGVYEQYF. The CDR3 DNA reads as TGTGCCAGCAGTTACTCTACTAGCGGGGTCTACGAGCAGTACTTC.

Concerning this clonotype itself: The junction and the germline gene differ at one end; a read error may be behind it. The genes are TRBV6-2 or TRBV6-3 and TRBJ2-7; D ambiguous. This CDR3 has 14 amino acids. CDR1 and CDR2 from the germline V gene are MNHEY and SVGEGT. CDR3 DNA: TGTGCCAGCAGCAGCCCGGTCTTCACCTACGAGCAGTACTTT. Protein: CASSSPVFTYEQYF.

This clonotype was counted between two and nine times. The V gene is TRBV7-2, the J gene TRBJ1-6, with D possibly being TRBD1 (6 bases). V was clipped by 1 base and J by 6 bases, with 13 bases between them. Germline CDR1 SGHTA, CDR2 FQGNSA. This CDR3 comprises 16 residues. The CDR3, as DNA: TGTGCCAGCAGCTTAGATGCGGGGGCCACTAATTCACCCCTCCACTTT. This codes for CASSLDAGATNSPLHF.

The chain is built from TRBV6-5 and TRBJ2-7, with D possibly TRBD1 on 6 matching bases. CDR1 is MNHEY, CDR2 SVGAGI, per germline. Trimming stripped 6 bases from V and 3 bases from J, with 12 bases between. The CDR3 is made up of 13 amino acids. The CDR3 bases are TGTGCCAGCAGGGGACACCAATACTACGAGCAGTACTTC. It specifies CASRGHQYYEQYF.

This rearrangement joins TRBV20-1 to TRBJ1-1, with a possible D match to TRBD1 (5 bases). The ends were cut back, 3 bases at V and 2 bases at J, with 13 bases in the middle. The CDR3 spans 14 residues. Germline lookup yields CDR1 DFQATT and CDR2 SNEGSKA (reference sequence). The CDR3 loop reads CSARIRQRNTEAFF. The DNA for the CDR3 is TGCAGTGCTAGGATTAGACAGCGAAACACTGAAGCTTTCTTT.

The J gene is TRBJ1-1, the V gene TRBV29-1; no clear D. The CDR3 is made up of 13 amino acids. The ends were cut back, 4 bases at V and 1 base at J, with 10 bases in the middle. Germline values: CDR1 SQVTM, CDR2 ANQGSEA. The CDR3 region is CSVVHSQNTEAFF. CDR3 nucleotide sequence: TGCAGCGTTGTACATTCCCAGAACACTGAAGCTTTCTTT.

V and J are TRBV4-1 and TRBJ1-2, with D unresolved. The ends were cut back, 1 base at V and 6 bases at J, with 15 bases in the middle. CDR1 is MGHRA, CDR2 YSYEKL, per germline. This CDR3 region has 15 residues. CDR3 sequence reads: CASSQAIGSYHGYTF. The CDR3 DNA follows: TGCGCCAGCAGCCAAGCTATTGGCAGCTACCATGGCTACACCTTC.

The chain recombines TRBV29-1 with TRBJ2-7; 9 nucleotides agree with TRBD2. Germline-derived CDR1 and CDR2 are SQVTM and ANQGSEA. The V segment lost 4 bases and the J segment 3 bases; nucleotides outside the gene matches: 4. This CDR3 comprises 13 residues. Here the CDR3 DNA reads TGCAGCGTTGGCGGGAGGGCCCACTACGAGCAGTACTTC. It yields the protein CSVGGRAHYEQYF.

This chain uses TRBV4-1 with TRBJ2-1; 14 bases match TRBD2. The CDR3 is 15 residues long. The ends lost 3 bases at V and 9 bases at J; junction bases unmatched: 4. Germline loops: CDR1 MGHRA, CDR2 YSYEKL. In DNA, the CDR3 is TGCGCCAGCAGCCACTCCGGGACTAGCGGGGGTGAGCAGTTCTTC. Translated, it gives CASSHSGTSGGEQFF.